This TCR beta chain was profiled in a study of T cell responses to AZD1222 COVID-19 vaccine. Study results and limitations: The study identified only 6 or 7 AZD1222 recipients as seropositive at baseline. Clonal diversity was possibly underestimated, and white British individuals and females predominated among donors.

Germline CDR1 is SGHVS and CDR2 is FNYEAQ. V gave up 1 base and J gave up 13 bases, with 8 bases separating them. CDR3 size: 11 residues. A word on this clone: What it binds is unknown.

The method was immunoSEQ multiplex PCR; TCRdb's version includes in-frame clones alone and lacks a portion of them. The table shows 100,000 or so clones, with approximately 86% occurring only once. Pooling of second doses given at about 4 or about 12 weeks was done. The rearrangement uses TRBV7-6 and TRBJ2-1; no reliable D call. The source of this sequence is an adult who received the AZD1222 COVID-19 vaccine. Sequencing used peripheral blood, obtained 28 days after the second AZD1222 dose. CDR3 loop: CASSLGQLQFF. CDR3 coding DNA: TGTGCCAGCAGCTTAGGTCAATTACAGTTCTTC.